These T cell receptor beta chains were read from a single sample in a study of T cell responses to AZD1222 COVID-19 vaccine. Some clones are missing from TCRdb's copy, which holds only in-frame ones; the method was immunoSEQ multiplex PCR. The table lists about 94,000 clones, over 75% of them singletons. The sequenced sample was peripheral blood, obtained on day 0 of AZD1222 vaccination. The receptors were gathered from an adult in good health. Each CDR3 is given with its conserved first and last residue. Fields, in order: CDR3 length, J gene, D gene, clone size, V gene, CDR3 protein, CDR3 DNA. D genes are given only for firm matches. Clone size is stated in some rows and not others, as once, few, many or a class when expanded.

cdr3_length: 15
j_call: TRBJ2-2
d_call: TRBD2
clone_size: .
v_call: TRBV19
cdr3_aa: CASSIGLAGVGELFF
cdr3_nt: TGTGCCAGTAGTATTGGACTAGCGGGGGTTGGGGAGCTGTTTTTT

cdr3_length: 15
j_call: TRBJ2-5
d_call: TRBD2
clone_size: .
v_call: TRBV11-2
cdr3_aa: CASSFLSGGAETQYF
cdr3_nt: TGTGCCAGCAGCTTTCTGAGCGGGGGGGCGGAGACCCAGTACTTC

cdr3_length: 12
j_call: TRBJ2-5
d_call: .
clone_size: .
v_call: TRBV3-1/TRBV3-2
cdr3_aa: CASSQGSETQYF
cdr3_nt: TGTGCCAGCAGCCAAGGCTCTGAGACCCAGTACTTC

cdr3_length: 15
j_call: TRBJ2-7
d_call: TRBD1
clone_size: .
v_call: TRBV19
cdr3_aa: CASSGQGDRSYEQYF
cdr3_nt: TGTGCCAGTAGTGGACAGGGGGATAGATCCTACGAGCAGTACTTC

cdr3_length: 21
j_call: TRBJ2-6
d_call: TRBD1
clone_size: .
v_call: TRBV5-1
cdr3_aa: CASSWGTGPNPFISGANVLTF
cdr3_nt: TGCGCCAGCAGCTGGGGGACAGGGCCCAACCCTTTTATCTCTGGGGCCAACGTCCTGACTTTC

cdr3_length: 15
j_call: TRBJ2-3
d_call: .
clone_size: .
v_call: TRBV6-2/TRBV6-3
cdr3_aa: CASSQLGQSTDTQYF
cdr3_nt: TGTGCCAGCAGTCAACTTGGACAGAGCACAGATACGCAGTATTTT

cdr3_length: 19
j_call: TRBJ1-5
d_call: .
clone_size: .
v_call: TRBV19
cdr3_aa: CASSIDYWSADSSNQPQHF
cdr3_nt: TGTGCCAGTAGTATAGATTATTGGAGCGCAGACAGTAGCAATCAGCCCCAGCATTTT

cdr3_length: 17
j_call: TRBJ2-3
d_call: TRBD2
clone_size: .
v_call: TRBV13
cdr3_aa: CASSSLLAGGLGDTQYF
cdr3_nt: TGTGCCAGCAGCTCTCTCCTAGCGGGGGGGCTCGGAGATACGCAGTATTTT

cdr3_length: 14
j_call: TRBJ2-5
d_call: TRBD1
clone_size: .
v_call: TRBV5-1
cdr3_aa: CASSQGQGGETQYF
cdr3_nt: TGCGCCAGCAGCCAGGGACAGGGGGGAGAGACCCAGTACTTC

cdr3_length: 16
j_call: TRBJ1-3
d_call: TRBD1
clone_size: .
v_call: TRBV9
cdr3_aa: CASSPGQLYSGNTIYF
cdr3_nt: TGTGCCAGCAGCCCGGGACAGCTGTACTCTGGAAACACCATATATTTT

cdr3_length: 15
j_call: TRBJ1-1
d_call: TRBD1
clone_size: .
v_call: TRBV10-3
cdr3_aa: CAISGQTGTNTEAFF
cdr3_nt: TGTGCCATCAGTGGACAGACAGGGACGAACACTGAAGCTTTCTTT

cdr3_length: 15
j_call: TRBJ1-5
d_call: .
clone_size: .
v_call: TRBV4-3
cdr3_aa: CASSRGFGPDQPQHF
cdr3_nt: TGCGCCAGCAGCCGGGGGTTTGGGCCCGATCAGCCCCAGCATTTT

cdr3_length: 13
j_call: TRBJ1-2
d_call: TRBD1
clone_size: .
v_call: TRBV12-3/TRBV12-4
cdr3_aa: CASSPGQVYGYTF
cdr3_nt: TGTGCCAGCAGCCCCGGACAGGTGTACGGCTACACCTTC

cdr3_length: 13
j_call: TRBJ2-1
d_call: .
clone_size: .
v_call: TRBV6-5
cdr3_aa: CASGGYSYNEQFF
cdr3_nt: TGTGCCAGCGGGGGGTACTCCTACAATGAGCAGTTCTTC

cdr3_length: 15
j_call: TRBJ1-6
d_call: .
clone_size: many
v_call: TRBV6-2/TRBV6-3
cdr3_aa: CASSYSSQMNSPLHF
cdr3_nt: TGTGCCAGCAGTTACTCGAGCCAGATGAATTCACCCCTCCACTTT

cdr3_length: 14
j_call: TRBJ2-1
d_call: .
clone_size: .
v_call: TRBV7-8
cdr3_aa: CASSLDRADNEQFF
cdr3_nt: TGTGCCAGCAGCTTAGACAGGGCCGACAATGAGCAGTTCTTC

cdr3_length: 17
j_call: TRBJ2-5
d_call: TRBD2
clone_size: .
v_call: TRBV19
cdr3_aa: CASSIRSGGRNQETQYF
cdr3_nt: TGTGCCAGTAGTATCCGTAGCGGGGGGCGAAACCAAGAGACCCAGTACTTC

cdr3_length: 13
j_call: TRBJ2-7
d_call: TRBD1
clone_size: .
v_call: TRBV12-3/TRBV12-4
cdr3_aa: CASTDRGSKEQYF
cdr3_nt: TGTGCCAGCACAGACAGGGGGTCGAAGGAGCAGTACTTC

cdr3_length: 10
j_call: TRBJ1-2
d_call: .
clone_size: once
v_call: TRBV29-1
cdr3_aa: CSVEEDGYTF
cdr3_nt: TGCAGCGTTGAAGAGGACGGCTACACCTTC

cdr3_length: 13
j_call: TRBJ1-2
d_call: TRBD1
clone_size: .
v_call: TRBV6-6
cdr3_aa: CASRGQGDFGYTF
cdr3_nt: TGTGCCAGCAGAGGACAGGGGGATTTTGGCTACACCTTC

cdr3_length: 15
j_call: TRBJ2-1
d_call: TRBD2
clone_size: .
v_call: TRBV5-1
cdr3_aa: CASSFSGTSLFEQFF
cdr3_nt: TGCGCCAGCAGCTTCTCCGGGACTAGCCTTTTTGAGCAGTTCTTC

cdr3_length: 11
j_call: TRBJ2-1
d_call: .
clone_size: .
v_call: TRBV5-4
cdr3_aa: CASSSYNEQFF
cdr3_nt: TGTGCCAGCAGTTCCTACAATGAGCAGTTCTTC

cdr3_length: 13
j_call: TRBJ1-2
d_call: .
clone_size: .
v_call: TRBV2
cdr3_aa: CASSEVGDYGYTF
cdr3_nt: TGTGCCAGCAGTGAAGTCGGGGACTATGGCTACACCTTC

cdr3_length: 16
j_call: TRBJ2-3
d_call: .
clone_size: once
v_call: TRBV4-2
cdr3_aa: CASSQGTLPGADTQYF
cdr3_nt: TGTGCCAGCAGCCAAGGCACCCTTCCGGGGGCAGATACGCAGTATTTT

cdr3_length: 11
j_call: TRBJ1-1
d_call: .
clone_size: .
v_call: TRBV7-9
cdr3_aa: CASSPGPEAFF
cdr3_nt: TGTGCCAGCAGCCCGGGGCCTGAAGCTTTCTTT

cdr3_length: 14
j_call: TRBJ1-1
d_call: .
clone_size: .
v_call: TRBV29-1
cdr3_aa: CSVKRRGATTEAFF
cdr3_nt: TGCAGCGTTAAACGCAGGGGTGCGACCACTGAAGCTTTCTTT

cdr3_length: 17
j_call: TRBJ2-3
d_call: TRBD1
clone_size: .
v_call: TRBV2
cdr3_aa: CASSETPTGAGTDTQYF
cdr3_nt: TGTGCCAGCAGTGAGACCCCAACAGGGGCTGGCACAGATACGCAGTATTTT

cdr3_length: 15
j_call: TRBJ2-5
d_call: .
clone_size: .
v_call: TRBV6-5
cdr3_aa: CASSYSGSGEETQYF
cdr3_nt: TGTGCCAGCAGCTATTCCGGTAGCGGCGAAGAGACCCAGTACTTC

cdr3_length: 13
j_call: TRBJ1-2
d_call: .
clone_size: once
v_call: TRBV12-3/TRBV12-4
cdr3_aa: CASSLRQGFGYTF
cdr3_nt: TGTGCCAGCAGTTTAAGGCAGGGGTTTGGCTACACCTTC

cdr3_length: 14
j_call: TRBJ2-7
d_call: TRBD1
clone_size: .
v_call: TRBV11-2
cdr3_aa: CASNQDRGRWEQYF
cdr3_nt: TGTGCCAGCAATCAGGACAGGGGGCGTTGGGAGCAGTACTTC

cdr3_length: 14
j_call: TRBJ1-6
d_call: .
clone_size: .
v_call: TRBV27
cdr3_aa: CASSSQGGNSPLHF
cdr3_nt: TGTGCCAGCAGTTCACAGGGAGGTAATTCACCCCTCCACTTT

cdr3_length: 11
j_call: TRBJ2-7
d_call: .
clone_size: .
v_call: TRBV13
cdr3_aa: CASSGVYEQYF
cdr3_nt: TGTGCCAGCAGTGGGGTGTACGAGCAGTACTTC

cdr3_length: 13
j_call: TRBJ2-5
d_call: .
clone_size: once
v_call: TRBV11-3
cdr3_aa: CASSFGVGETQYF
cdr3_nt: TGTGCCAGCAGCTTCGGGGTTGGAGAGACCCAGTACTTC

cdr3_length: 14
j_call: TRBJ1-5
d_call: TRBD1
clone_size: .
v_call: TRBV6-5
cdr3_aa: CASSPGTGGQPQHF
cdr3_nt: TGTGCCAGCAGCCCCGGGACAGGGGGCCAGCCCCAGCATTTT

cdr3_length: 15
j_call: TRBJ2-1
d_call: TRBD2
clone_size: .
v_call: TRBV2
cdr3_aa: CASSETSGGAGEQFF
cdr3_nt: TGTGCCAGCAGTGAGACTAGCGGGGGGGCGGGTGAGCAGTTCTTC

cdr3_length: 15
j_call: TRBJ2-1
d_call: .
clone_size: .
v_call: TRBV19
cdr3_aa: CASRPPGPRGNEQFF
cdr3_nt: TGTGCCAGTAGACCACCGGGCCCTAGGGGCAATGAGCAGTTCTTC

cdr3_length: 15
j_call: TRBJ1-1
d_call: .
clone_size: once
v_call: TRBV3-1/TRBV3-2
cdr3_aa: CASSPVSGRNTEAFF
cdr3_nt: TGTGCCAGCAGTCCGGTAAGCGGGCGGAACACTGAAGCTTTCTTT

cdr3_length: 16
j_call: TRBJ2-7
d_call: .
clone_size: once
v_call: TRBV3-1/TRBV3-2
cdr3_aa: CASSQDIALSSYEQYF
cdr3_nt: TGTGCCAGCAGCCAAGATATTGCCCTTAGCTCCTACGAGCAGTACTTC

cdr3_length: 14
j_call: TRBJ2-7
d_call: .
clone_size: .
v_call: TRBV13
cdr3_aa: CASSPQWGKDEQYF
cdr3_nt: TGTGCCAGCAGCCCCCAGTGGGGTAAGGACGAGCAGTACTTC

cdr3_length: 14
j_call: TRBJ1-4
d_call: .
clone_size: .
v_call: TRBV5-1
cdr3_aa: CASSLGGVDEKLFF
cdr3_nt: TGCGCCAGCAGCTTGGGGGGCGTAGATGAAAAACTGTTTTTT

cdr3_length: 14
j_call: TRBJ2-5
d_call: .
clone_size: .
v_call: TRBV10-3
cdr3_aa: CAISESGAWTEQYF
cdr3_nt: TGTGCCATCAGTGAATCTGGGGCCTGGACAGAGCAGTACTTC

cdr3_length: 12
j_call: TRBJ1-5
d_call: .
clone_size: .
v_call: TRBV11-1
cdr3_aa: CASSSDGQPQHF
cdr3_nt: TGTGCCAGCAGCTCCGACGGTCAGCCCCAGCATTTT

cdr3_length: 14
j_call: TRBJ2-2
d_call: .
clone_size: .
v_call: TRBV2
cdr3_aa: CASGGAQNTGELFF
cdr3_nt: TGTGCCAGCGGGGGGGCACAGAACACCGGGGAGCTGTTTTTT

cdr3_length: 13
j_call: TRBJ2-5
d_call: .
clone_size: .
v_call: TRBV5-1
cdr3_aa: CARGLGQKETQYF
cdr3_nt: TGCGCCAGGGGGCTGGGGCAGAAAGAGACCCAGTACTTC

cdr3_length: 13
j_call: TRBJ1-2
d_call: .
clone_size: once
v_call: TRBV7-6
cdr3_aa: CASSLRASGGYTF
cdr3_nt: TGTGCCAGCAGCTTAAGGGCCAGTGGTGGCTACACCTTC